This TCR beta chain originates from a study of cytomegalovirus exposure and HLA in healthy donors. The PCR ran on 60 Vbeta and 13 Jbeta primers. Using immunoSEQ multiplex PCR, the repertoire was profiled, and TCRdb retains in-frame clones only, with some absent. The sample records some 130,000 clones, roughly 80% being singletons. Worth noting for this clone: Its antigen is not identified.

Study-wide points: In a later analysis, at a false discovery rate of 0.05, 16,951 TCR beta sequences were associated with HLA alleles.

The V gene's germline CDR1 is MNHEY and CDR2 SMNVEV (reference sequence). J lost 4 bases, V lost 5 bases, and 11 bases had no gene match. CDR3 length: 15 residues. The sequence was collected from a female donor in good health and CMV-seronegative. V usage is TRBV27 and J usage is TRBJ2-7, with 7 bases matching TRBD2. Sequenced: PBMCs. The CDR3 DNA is TGTGCCAGCAGTACCCGGGGGGAGGGCCTTTACGAGCAGTACTTC. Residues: CASSTRGEGLYEQYF.